This T cell receptor beta chain stems from a study of T cell responses to AZD1222 COVID-19 vaccine. CDR1 and CDR2 (germline): LGHDT, YNNKEL (reference sequence). Trimming removed 8 bases from V and 3 bases from J, with 35 bases in between. The CDR3 is 20 residues long. Study-level points and caveats: A reported finding is that nearly half of spike-specific TCRs target unmutated variant regions. Elevations in Spike-specific TCR breadth and depth followed administration of two AZD1222 doses. Donors were largely white British and mainly female; clonal diversity was possibly underestimated.

The method was immunoSEQ multiplex PCR; TCRdb's version includes in-frame clones alone and lacks a portion of them. The sample records under 20,000 clones, 88% being singletons. To note about this clone: Antigen specificity is unknown.

Whether given at about 4 or about 12 weeks, second doses were pooled. The chain couples TRBV3-1 (or the pseudogene TRBV3-2) to TRBJ2-7, with D unresolved. This receptor was obtained from an adult who received the AZD1222 COVID-19 vaccine. The specimen was peripheral blood, collected 28 days after the second AZD1222 dose. The chain's CDR3 is CASCTAGDSRSRTASYEQYF. CDR3 bases: TGTGCCAGCTGCACGGCAGGTGATTCGCGCTCCAGGACCGCCAGCTACGAGCAGTACTTC.